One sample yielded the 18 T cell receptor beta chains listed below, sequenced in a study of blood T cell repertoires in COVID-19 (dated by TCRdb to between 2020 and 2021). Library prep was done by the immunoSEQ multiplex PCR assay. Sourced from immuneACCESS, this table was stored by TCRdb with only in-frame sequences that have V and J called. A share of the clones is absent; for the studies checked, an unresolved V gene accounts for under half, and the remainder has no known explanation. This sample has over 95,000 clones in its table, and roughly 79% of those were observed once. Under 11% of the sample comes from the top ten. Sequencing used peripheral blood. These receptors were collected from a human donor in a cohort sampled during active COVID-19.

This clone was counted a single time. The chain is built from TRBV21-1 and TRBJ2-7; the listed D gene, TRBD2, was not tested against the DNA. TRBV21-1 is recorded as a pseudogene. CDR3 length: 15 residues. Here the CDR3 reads CASSKEELKSYEQYF. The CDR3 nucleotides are TGTGCCAGCAGCAAAGAGGAGCTTAAGTCCTACGAGCAGTACTTC.

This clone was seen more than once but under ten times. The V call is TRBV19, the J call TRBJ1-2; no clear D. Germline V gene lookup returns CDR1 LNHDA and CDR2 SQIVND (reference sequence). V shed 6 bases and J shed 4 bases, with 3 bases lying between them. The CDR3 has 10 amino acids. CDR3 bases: TGTGCCAGTAGACTCTATGGCTACACCTTC. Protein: CASRLYGYTF.

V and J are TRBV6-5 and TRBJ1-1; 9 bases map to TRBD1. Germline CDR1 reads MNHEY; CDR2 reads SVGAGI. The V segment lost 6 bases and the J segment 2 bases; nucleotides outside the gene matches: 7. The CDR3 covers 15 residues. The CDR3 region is CASRLTGGSNTEAFF. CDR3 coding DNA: TGTGCCAGCAGGTTGACAGGGGGAAGTAACACTGAAGCTTTCTTT.

In DNA, the CDR3 is TGTGCCTGGAGTTCAACAGGGGGCGGCTACACCTTC. Residues: CAWSSTGGGYTF. The chain links TRBV30 to TRBJ1-2; 9 bases map to TRBD1. V shed 2 bases and J 8 bases; nucleotides not matched to a gene: 3. This CDR3 region has 12 residues. Germline CDR1 reads GTSNPN; CDR2 reads SVGIG (reference sequence).

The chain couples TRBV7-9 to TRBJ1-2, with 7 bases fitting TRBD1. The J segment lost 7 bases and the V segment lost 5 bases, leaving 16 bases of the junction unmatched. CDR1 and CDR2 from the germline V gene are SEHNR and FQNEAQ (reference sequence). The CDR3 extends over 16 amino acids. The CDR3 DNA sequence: TGTGCCAGCAGCCCAATGCGTGGACAGGACGAAGGTGGCTACACCTTC. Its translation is CASSPMRGQDEGGYTF.

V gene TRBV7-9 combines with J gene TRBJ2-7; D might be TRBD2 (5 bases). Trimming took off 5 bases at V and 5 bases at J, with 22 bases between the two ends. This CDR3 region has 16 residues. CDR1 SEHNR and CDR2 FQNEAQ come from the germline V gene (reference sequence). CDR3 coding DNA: TGTGCCAGCAGCCGACATCCGAGGGTAGGATTAGACGAGCAGTACTTC. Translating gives CASSRHPRVGLDEQYF.

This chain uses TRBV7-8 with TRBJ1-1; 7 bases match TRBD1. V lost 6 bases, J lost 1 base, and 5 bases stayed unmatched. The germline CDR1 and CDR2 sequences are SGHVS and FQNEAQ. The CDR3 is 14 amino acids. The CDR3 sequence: CASSPRQGNTEAFF. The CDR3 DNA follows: TGTGCCAGCAGTCCCAGACAGGGGAACACTGAAGCTTTCTTT.

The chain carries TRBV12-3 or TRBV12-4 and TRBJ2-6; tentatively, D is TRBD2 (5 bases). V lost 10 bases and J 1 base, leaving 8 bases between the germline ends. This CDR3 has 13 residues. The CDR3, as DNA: TGTGCCATCGGGAATTCTGGGGCCAACGTCCTGACTTTC. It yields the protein CAIGNSGANVLTF.

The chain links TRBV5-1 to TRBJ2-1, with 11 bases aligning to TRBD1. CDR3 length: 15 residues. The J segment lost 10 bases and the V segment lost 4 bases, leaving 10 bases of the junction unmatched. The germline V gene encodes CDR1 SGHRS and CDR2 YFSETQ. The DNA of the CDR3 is TGCGCCAGCAGCACAGGGACAGGGGGTATCAGGGAGCAGTTCTTC. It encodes CASSTGTGGIREQFF.

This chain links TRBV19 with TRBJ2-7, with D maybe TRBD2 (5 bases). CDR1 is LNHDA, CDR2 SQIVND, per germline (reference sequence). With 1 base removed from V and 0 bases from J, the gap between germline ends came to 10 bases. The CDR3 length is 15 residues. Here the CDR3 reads CASSIGAGVSYEQYF. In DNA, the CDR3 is TGTGCCAGTAGTATAGGTGCCGGGGTCTCCTACGAGCAGTACTTC. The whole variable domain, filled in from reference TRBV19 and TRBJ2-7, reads DGGITQSPKYLFRKEGQNVTLSCEQNLNHDAMYWYRQDPGQGLRLIYYSQIVNDFQKGDIAEGYSVSREKKESFPLTVTSAQKNPTAFYLCASSIGAGVSYEQYFGPGTRLTVT.

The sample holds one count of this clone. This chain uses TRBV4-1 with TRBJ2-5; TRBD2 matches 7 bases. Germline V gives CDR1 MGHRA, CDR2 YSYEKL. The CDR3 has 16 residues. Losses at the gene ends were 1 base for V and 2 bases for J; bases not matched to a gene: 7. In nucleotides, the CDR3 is TGCGCCAGCAGCCAAGGAATGGGACTACTTCAAGAGACCCAGTACTTC. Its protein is CASSQGMGLLQETQYF.

As DNA, the CDR3 is TGTGCCAGCAGTTTATGGACGGGGAGCTCCTACAATGAGCAGTTCTTC. Translated, it gives CASSLWTGSSYNEQFF. This sequence joins TRBV28 and TRBJ2-1; D perhaps matches TRBD2 (5 bases). Germline V lookup: CDR1 MDHEN, CDR2 SYDVKM. The CDR3 covers 16 residues. Trimming removed 0 bases at V and 0 bases at J, with 9 bases between.

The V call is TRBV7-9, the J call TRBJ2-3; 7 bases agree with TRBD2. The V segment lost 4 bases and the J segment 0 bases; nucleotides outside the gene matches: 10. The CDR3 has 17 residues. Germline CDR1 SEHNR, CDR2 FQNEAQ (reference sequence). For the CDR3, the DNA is TGTGCCAGCAGCTACGGTTTCGGCGGGGGTAGCACAGATACGCAGTATTTT. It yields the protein CASSYGFGGGSTDTQYF. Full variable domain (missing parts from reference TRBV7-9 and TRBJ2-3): DTGVSQNPRHKITKRGQNVTFRCDPISEHNRLYWYRQTLGQGPEFLTYFQNEAQLEKSRLLSDRFSAERPKGSFSTLEIQRTEQGDSAMYLCASSYGFGGGSTDTQYFGPGTRLTVL.

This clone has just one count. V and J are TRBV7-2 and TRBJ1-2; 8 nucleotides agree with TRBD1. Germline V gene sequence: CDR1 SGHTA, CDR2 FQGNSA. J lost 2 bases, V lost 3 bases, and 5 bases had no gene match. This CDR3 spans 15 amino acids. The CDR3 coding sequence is TGTGCCAGCAGCTTTTCGACAGGGGTAAACTATGGCTACACCTTC. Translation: CASSFSTGVNYGYTF.

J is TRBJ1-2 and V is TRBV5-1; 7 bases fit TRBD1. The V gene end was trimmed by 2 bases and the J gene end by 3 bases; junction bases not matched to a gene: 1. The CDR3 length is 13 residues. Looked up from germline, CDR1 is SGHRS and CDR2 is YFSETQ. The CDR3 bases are TGCGCCAGCAGCTTAACAGGGGACTATGGCTACACCTTC. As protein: CASSLTGDYGYTF.

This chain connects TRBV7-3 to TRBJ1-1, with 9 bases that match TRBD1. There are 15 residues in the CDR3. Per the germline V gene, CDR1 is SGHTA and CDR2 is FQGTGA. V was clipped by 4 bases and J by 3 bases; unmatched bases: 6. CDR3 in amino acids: CASSSETGGDTEAFF. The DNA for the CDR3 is TGTGCCAGCAGCTCCGAGACAGGGGGGGACACTGAAGCTTTCTTT.

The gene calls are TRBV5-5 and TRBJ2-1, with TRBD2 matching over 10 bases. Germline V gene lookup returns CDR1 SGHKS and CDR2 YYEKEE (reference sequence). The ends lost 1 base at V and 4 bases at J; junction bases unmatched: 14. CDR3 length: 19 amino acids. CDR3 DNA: TGTGCCAGCAGCTTGTACTTGACTGCCGGGACTAGCGCTTACAATGAGCAGTTCTTC. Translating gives CASSLYLTAGTSAYNEQFF.

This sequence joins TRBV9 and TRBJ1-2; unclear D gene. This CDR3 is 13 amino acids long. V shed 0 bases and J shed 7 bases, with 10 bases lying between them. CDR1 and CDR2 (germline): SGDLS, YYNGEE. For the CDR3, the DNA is TGTGCCAGCAGCGTAGGGGTCCTAGGTGGCTACACCTTC. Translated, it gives CASSVGVLGGYTF.